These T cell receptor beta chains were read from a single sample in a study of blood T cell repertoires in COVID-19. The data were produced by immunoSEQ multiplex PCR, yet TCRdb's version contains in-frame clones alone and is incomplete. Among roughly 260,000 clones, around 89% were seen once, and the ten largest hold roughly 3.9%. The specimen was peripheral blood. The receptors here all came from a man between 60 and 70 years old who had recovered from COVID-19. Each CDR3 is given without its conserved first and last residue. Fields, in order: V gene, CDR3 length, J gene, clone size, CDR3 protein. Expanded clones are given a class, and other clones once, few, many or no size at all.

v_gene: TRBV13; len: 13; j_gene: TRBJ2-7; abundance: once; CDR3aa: ASSPGTGYSYEQY
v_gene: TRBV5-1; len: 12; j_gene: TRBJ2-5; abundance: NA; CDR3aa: ASAAGASEKTQY
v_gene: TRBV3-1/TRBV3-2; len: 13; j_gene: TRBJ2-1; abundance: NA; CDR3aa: ASSQSWGDPNEQF
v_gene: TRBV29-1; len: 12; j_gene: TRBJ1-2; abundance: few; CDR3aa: SVDEGAEFYGYT
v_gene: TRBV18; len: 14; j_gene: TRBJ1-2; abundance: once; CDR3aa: ASSPSDREVNYGYT
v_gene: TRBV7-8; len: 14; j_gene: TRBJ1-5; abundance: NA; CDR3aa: ASSLVRGSSTQPQH
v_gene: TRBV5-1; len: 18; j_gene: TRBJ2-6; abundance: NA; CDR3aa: ASSSSPLEDRGSGANVLT
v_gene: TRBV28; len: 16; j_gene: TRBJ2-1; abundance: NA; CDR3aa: ASSNIGVRAPNRDEQF
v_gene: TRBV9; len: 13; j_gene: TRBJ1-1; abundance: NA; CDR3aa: ASSVAGALNTEAF
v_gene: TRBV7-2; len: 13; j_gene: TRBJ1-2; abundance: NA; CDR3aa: ASSSRGGTGVGYT
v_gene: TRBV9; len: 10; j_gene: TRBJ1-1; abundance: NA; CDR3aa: ASSPAGTEAF
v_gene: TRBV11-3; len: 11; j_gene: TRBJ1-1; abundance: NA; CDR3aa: ASSVTENTEAF
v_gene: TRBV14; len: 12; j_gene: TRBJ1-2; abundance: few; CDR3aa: ASSPTAGRVGYT
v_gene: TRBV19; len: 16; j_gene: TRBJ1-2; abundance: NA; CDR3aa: ASSSARRQGAVNYGYT
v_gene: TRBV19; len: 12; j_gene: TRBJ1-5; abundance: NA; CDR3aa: ASSIERDNQPQH
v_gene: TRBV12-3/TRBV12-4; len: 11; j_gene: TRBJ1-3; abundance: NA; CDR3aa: ASSHRQGNTIY
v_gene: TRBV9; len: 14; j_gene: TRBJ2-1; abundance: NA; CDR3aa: ASSVATGGRYNEQF
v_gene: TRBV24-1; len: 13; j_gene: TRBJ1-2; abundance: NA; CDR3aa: ATSDGTEIGYGYT
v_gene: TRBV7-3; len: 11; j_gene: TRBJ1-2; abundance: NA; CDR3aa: ASSLGQGWGYT